The clone carrying this TCR beta chain showed up just once. Its specificity is not known. Some clones are missing from TCRdb's copy, which holds only in-frame ones; the method was immunoSEQ multiplex PCR. The repertoire holds 75,000 to 100,000 clones, with 75% to 95% as singletons. This sample is drawn from a study of graft-versus-host responses after intestinal transplantation. General study findings and limits: Present in recipient marrow, GvH clones included some that appeared first in ileum or blood.

Germline V gene sequence: CDR1 SQVTM, CDR2 ANQGSEA. The CDR3 runs to 13 residues. The trim removed 2 bases at V and 6 bases at J, leaving 4 bases unmatched. The source is a human donor who was the organ donor for an intestinal transplant. The sequencing used unstimulated CD4+ T cells sorted from spleen or lymph node cells, collected before transplant. The chain uses TRBV29-1 and TRBJ1-2, with 9 bases aligning to TRBD1. In DNA form, the CDR3 reads TGCAGCGTTGAACCACAGGGGGCGGATGGCTACACCTTC. Amino acid sequence: CSVEPQGADGYTF.